This T cell receptor (beta chain) appears in the sequencing data of a study of graft-versus-host responses after intestinal transplantation (TCRdb year 2021). About the study as a whole: The transplants that recipients got were multivisceral, liver-intestinal, or isolated intestinal. Every recipient was given anti-thymocyte globulin induction, followed by about three years of maintenance tacrolimus and steroids. After intestinal transplantation, graft-versus-host and host-versus-graft alloreactive T cell clones in the graft, circulation and bone marrow were tracked using bulk TCR-beta CDR3 sequencing. To identify alloreactive clones, pre-transplant mixed lymphocyte reaction products were sequenced and compared with unstimulated pre-transplant donor and recipient T cells. The cohort enrolled 24 intestinal transplant recipients including one retransplant, and a few patients lacking pretransplant specimens were excluded. Donor T cell macrochimerism was defined as a peak of at least 4% donor T cells among recipient peripheral blood mononuclear cells. Samples from three later patients were sequenced in-house on an Illumina MiSeq with MiXCR processing rather than by the commercial service.

Turning to this clone: Its antigen has not been determined. It has no much larger one-base neighbor in the sample; base qualities were not kept.

The investigation overall reported the following: Early after transplant, declines in HvG clones were associated with peak levels of circulating GvH clones. The relatively low number and heterogeneity of intestinal transplant patients limited the conclusions. Patients with donor T cell macrochimerism had high GvH to HvG T cell clonal ratios in their allografts. GvH clones were detected in recipient bone marrow, and some of these GvH clones were observed earlier in ileal mucosa or blood, consistent with an intestinal mucosal origin.

Intraepithelial and lamina propria lymphocytes were isolated from graft specimens using dithiothreitol, EDTA incubations and collagenase D digestion. Bulk TCR-beta sequencing was performed on serial intestinal graft biopsy specimens collected as late as 600 days after transplant. Library generation was performed with the immunoSEQ multiplex PCR assay. High-throughput TCR-beta CDR3 sequencing of genomic DNA from most patients was performed by Adaptive Biotechnologies. As for the authors' bioinformatics: TCR sequencing data were retrieved from Adaptive's ImmunoSEQ software for 15 to 20 patients, whereas a few other patients were processed with MiXCR and VDJtools. Because the origin of CDR3 nucleotide sequences shared between donor and recipient could not be assigned, those sequences were removed. To be classed as alloreactive, a clone needed at least 2-fold expansion over unstimulated cells and a minimum CFSE-low frequency of 0.002% (template counts) or 0.001% (read counts). Clones detected in sequenced pre-transplant spleen, lymph node, or MLR CFSE-low populations of the donor or recipient were defined as mappable. The cumulative frequency of alloreactive clones was calculated as a percentage of all sequences, weighted by copy number. The source is immuneACCESS, and TCRdb retained only in-frame sequences with V and J called. Part of the clones is not carried over; for the studies checked, unresolved V genes explain less than half of this, and the remainder is unexplained. V, J and clone size reflect that table, while D and trimming were determined from the DNA. The sample yields under 75,000 clones; 89% were counted once. Together, the top ten hold 1.5% to 2% of the sample.

Trimming costs V 2 bases and J 2 bases, and their ends lie 6 bases apart. The germline V gene (reference sequence) supplies CDR1 MNHNY and CDR2 SVGAGI. Inclusive of the bounding cysteine and phenylalanine, the CDR3 is 13 residues long. The CDR3 DNA has 39 bases and is translated from base 1. The sequence was obtained from a human patient who received an intestinal transplant, so some T cells may come from the graft donor. The chain employs TRBV6-6 and TRBJ1-1, with the D gene not clear enough to name. Source: ileum tissue, taken roughly 390 days after transplant. The CDR3 here reads CASSYAANTEAFF. DNA sequence: TGTGCCAGCAGTTACGCGGCTAACACTGAAGCTTTCTTT.